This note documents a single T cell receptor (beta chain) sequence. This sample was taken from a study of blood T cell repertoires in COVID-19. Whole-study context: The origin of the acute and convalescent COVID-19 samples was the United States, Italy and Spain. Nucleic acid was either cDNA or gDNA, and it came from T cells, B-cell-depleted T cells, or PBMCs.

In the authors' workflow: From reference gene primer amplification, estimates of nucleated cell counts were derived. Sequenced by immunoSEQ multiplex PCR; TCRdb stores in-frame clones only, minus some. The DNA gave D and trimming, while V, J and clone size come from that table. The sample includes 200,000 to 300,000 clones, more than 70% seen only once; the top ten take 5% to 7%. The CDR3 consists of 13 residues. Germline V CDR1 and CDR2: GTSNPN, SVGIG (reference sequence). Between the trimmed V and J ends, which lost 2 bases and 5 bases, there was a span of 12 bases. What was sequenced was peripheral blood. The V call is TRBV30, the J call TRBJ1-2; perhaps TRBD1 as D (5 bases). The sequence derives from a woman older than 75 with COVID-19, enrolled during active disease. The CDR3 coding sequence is TGTGCCTGGAGTTTCGGGTCAGGGTATGGCTACACCTTC. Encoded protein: CAWSFGSGYGYTF.